The 31 T cell receptor beta chains given below trace back to one sample, sequenced in a study of T cell changes during pregnancy in multiple sclerosis. Repertoires were generated with immunoSEQ multiplex PCR, while TCRdb's copy carries only in-frame clones and drops some. This table holds about 54,000 clones, about 87% found once. The source material was CD4+ T cells from peripheral blood mononuclear cells, sampled in the first trimester of pregnancy. These receptors all come from a female donor with multiple sclerosis, enrolled in a pregnancy study.

V usage is TRBV6-1 and J usage is TRBJ2-3, with 7 bases fitting TRBD2. Germline V gene sequence: CDR1 MNHNS, CDR2 SASEGT. The length of the CDR3 is 16 residues. V gave up 1 base and J gave up 5 bases; unmatched junction bases: 9. The CDR3 spells CASSEEIGGWGDTQYF. The CDR3 DNA follows: TGTGCCAGCAGTGAAGAAATCGGGGGGTGGGGAGATACGCAGTATTTT.

V and J are TRBV28 and TRBJ2-2; 8 bases are a match to TRBD1. CDR3 size: 15 residues. V gave up 2 bases and J gave up 9 bases; unmatched junction bases: 8. Looked up from germline, CDR1 is MDHEN and CDR2 is SYDVKM. The CDR3 DNA reads as TGTGCCAGCAGTTTAACAGGGGGAGTCGCCCGGGAGCTGTTTTTT. This translates into CASSLTGGVARELFF.

This clone came up a few times. This chain's CDR3 is CASNPRDGSPLHF. In DNA, the CDR3 is TGTGCCAGTAACCCCAGGGATGGTTCACCCCTCCACTTT. The chain recombines TRBV19 with TRBJ1-6; D is perhaps TRBD1 (5 bases). CDR3 length equals 13 residues. The germline V and J ends were trimmed by 7 bases and 9 bases, with 13 bases remaining between them. Germline V lookup: CDR1 LNHDA, CDR2 SQIVND (reference sequence).

This clone was seen a handful of times. The chain combines TRBV7-2 with TRBJ2-7; a weak D match, TRBD2 (6 bases). This CDR3 is built from 15 residues. Trimming stripped 2 bases from V and 6 bases from J, with 17 bases between. CDR1 and CDR2 (germline): SGHTA, FQGNSA. CDR3 loop: CASSLIGGAGREQYF. The CDR3 DNA reads as TGTGCCAGCAGCTTAATTGGTGGGGCGGGACGCGAGCAGTACTTC.

The chain uses TRBV5-1 and TRBJ1-2, with 11 bases identical to TRBD1. Trimming cost V 4 bases and J 6 bases; bases outside gene matches: 11. The germline V gene encodes CDR1 SGHRS and CDR2 YFSETQ. The CDR3 length is 16 residues. The CDR3 DNA follows: TGCGCCAGCAGCCGAAGTACAGGACAGGGGGCAAATGGCTACACCTTC. Translation gives CASSRSTGQGANGYTF.

This clone was picked up one time. The gene calls are TRBV5-4 and TRBJ1-1; 7 bases line up with TRBD1. V lost 2 bases, J lost 0 bases, and 4 bases stayed unmatched. This CDR3 is 15 amino acids long. CDR1 and CDR2 (germline): SGHNT, YYREEE (reference sequence). In DNA, the CDR3 is TGTGCCAGCAGCTTTATGACAGGGATGAACACTGAAGCTTTCTTT. Its protein product is CASSFMTGMNTEAFF.

The chain uses TRBV11-3 and TRBJ2-7; possible D gene TRBD1, 6 bases. CDR3 length: 15 amino acids. CDR1 is SGHNT and CDR2 is YENEEA in the germline V gene. Deletions cut 2 bases from V and 2 bases from J, with 13 bases between. The CDR3 spells CASSLRSQGAYEQYF. As DNA, the CDR3 is TGTGCCAGCAGCTTACGTTCACAGGGAGCCTACGAGCAGTACTTC. Combining the CDR3 with reference TRBV11-3 and TRBJ2-7 gives the whole variable domain EAGVVQSPRYKIIEKKQPVAFWCNPISGHNTLYWYLQNLGQGPELLIRYENEEAVDDSQLPKDRFSAERLKGVDSTLKIQPAELGDSAVYLCASSLRSQGAYEQYFGPGTRLTVT.

This clone appeared a few times. This rearrangement joins TRBV19 to TRBJ1-3; no clear D gene. Trimming pared 10 bases from V and 0 bases from J, leaving 13 bases between. The germline V gene encodes CDR1 LNHDA and CDR2 SQIVND (reference sequence). The CDR3 totals 14 residues. CDR3 region: CATAYGSSGNTIYF. The CDR3 nucleotides are TGTGCCACCGCTTATGGTAGCTCTGGAAACACCATATATTTT.

Only a few counts were recorded for this clone. The V call is TRBV15, the J call TRBJ2-7, with D tentatively TRBD1 (5 bases). The CDR3 is 14 amino acids. Trimming cost V 0 bases and J 7 bases, with 13 bases left between them. CDR1 is LNHNV, CDR2 YYDKDF, per germline (reference sequence). CDR3: CATSRDRVLREQYF. The DNA for the CDR3 is TGTGCCACCAGCAGAGACAGGGTCCTCAGGGAGCAGTACTTC.

This chain's CDR3 is CASRSKQGSSYNSPLHF. Written as DNA, the CDR3 is TGCGCCAGCAGATCAAAACAGGGGAGCTCCTATAATTCACCCCTCCACTTT. The chain couples TRBV5-1 to TRBJ1-6; 7 nucleotides align to TRBD1. Per germline, CDR1 SGHRS and CDR2 YFSETQ. This CDR3 has 17 amino acids. V trimming: 5 bases; J trimming: 0 bases; junction bases outside the gene matches: 8.

This sequence joins TRBV4-1 and TRBJ2-1, with 8 bases aligning to TRBD2. Germline V lookup: CDR1 MGHRA, CDR2 YSYEKL. The CDR3 length is 15 residues. After removal of 1 base from V and 7 bases from J, the junction contained 6 bases not matched to a gene. The CDR3 sequence: CASSQAGGLPNEQFF. CDR3 coding DNA: TGCGCCAGCAGCCAAGCGGGGGGGCTACCTAATGAGCAGTTCTTC.

V gene TRBV30 combines with J gene TRBJ2-2; 7 nucleotides align to TRBD1. With 3 bases clipped from V and 7 bases from J, the junction kept 5 bases outside the gene matches. Germline V gene data show CDR1 as GTSNPN and CDR2 as SVGIG (reference sequence). The CDR3 runs 13 residues. As DNA, the CDR3 is TGTGCCTGGAGGGGACAGCTCAGCGGGGAGCTGTTTTTT. Translation: CAWRGQLSGELFF.

J is TRBJ1-1 and V is TRBV30; 9 bases align to TRBD1. Unmatched junction bases numbered 5, after V lost 7 bases and J lost 5 bases. The CDR3 extends over 12 amino acids. The germline V gene has CDR1 GTSNPN and CDR2 SVGIG (reference sequence). CDR3 sequence (DNA): TGTGCCTACGACAGGGGGGAGACTGAAGCTTTCTTT. Its translation is CAYDRGETEAFF.

The chain employs TRBV28 and TRBJ1-3; D is ambiguous. Germline CDR1 and CDR2: MDHEN and SYDVKM. This CDR3 comprises 13 residues. The ends were cut back, 3 bases at V and 2 bases at J, with 5 bases in the middle. In nucleotides, the CDR3 is TGTGCCAGCAGTTTTCAGACTGGAAACACCATATATTTT. This gives the protein CASSFQTGNTIYF.

V and J are TRBV6-6 and TRBJ1-6, with 9 bases aligning to TRBD1. This CDR3 region has 15 residues. The V gene end was trimmed by 5 bases and the J gene end by 5 bases; junction bases not matched to a gene: 4. Germline CDR1 MNHNY, CDR2 SVGAGI (reference sequence). CDR3 sequence: CASSPGQGNNSPLHF. CDR3 sequence (DNA): TGTGCCAGCAGTCCGGGACAGGGAAATAATTCACCCCTCCACTTT.

In this sample, this clone turned up a few times. The chain links TRBV6-6 to TRBJ1-1, with D perhaps matching TRBD1 (5 bases). The germline gives CDR1 MNHNY, CDR2 SVGAGI (reference sequence). The ends were cut back, 5 bases at V and 6 bases at J, with 10 bases in the middle. The CDR3 runs to 12 residues. DNA for the CDR3: TGTGCCAGCAGTGGAACGACAGCTGAAGCTTTCTTT. Amino acids: CASSGTTAEAFF.

This clone has a single count. The gene calls are TRBV4-1 and TRBJ1-1; D remains unclear. The CDR3 length is 17 residues. The germline gives CDR1 MGHRA, CDR2 YSYEKL. Trimming shortened V by 3 bases and J by 1 base, and 18 bases separated the two germline ends. This chain's CDR3 is CASSHHPAGLQNTEAFF. The CDR3 region has the DNA TGCGCCAGCAGCCACCACCCGGCGGGTCTGCAGAACACTGAAGCTTTCTTT.

The chain carries TRBV5-1 and TRBJ1-2, with 9 bases matching TRBD1. Trimming removed 1 base from V and 6 bases from J; junction bases left unmatched: 7. Per the germline V gene, CDR1 is SGHRS and CDR2 is YFSETQ. The CDR3 length is 15 residues. The CDR3 coding sequence is TGCGCCAGCAGCTTGAGTACCGGGACAGGGAATGGCTACACCTTC. It codes for CASSLSTGTGNGYTF.

CDR3 nucleotides: TGTGCCAGCTCACCACCCACGACTAGCTTAGACACCGGGGAGCTGTTTTTT. Its protein is CASSPPTTSLDTGELFF. J is TRBJ2-2 and V is TRBV18; TRBD2 matches at 7 bases. With 0 bases clipped from V and 3 bases from J, the junction kept 7 bases outside the gene matches. This CDR3 region has 17 residues. CDR1 is KGHSH and CDR2 is LQKENI in the germline V gene.

The chain carries TRBV6-5 and TRBJ2-7; 10 nucleotides line up with TRBD2. The V segment lost 6 bases and the J segment 6 bases; nucleotides outside the gene matches: 8. Germline CDR1 MNHEY, CDR2 SVGAGI. The CDR3 loop spans 14 amino acids. The CDR3 DNA reads TGTGCCAGCAGCCTTAGCGGGGGGCCGTTCGAGCAGTACTTC. It specifies CASSLSGGPFEQYF.

This clone came up a few times. The chain carries TRBV15 and TRBJ1-2; D gene uncertain. The CDR3 consists of 13 residues. Germline CDR1 and CDR2: LNHNV and YYDKDF (reference sequence). Trimming shortened V by 1 base and J by 5 bases, and 8 bases separated the two germline ends. The CDR3 spells CATSRGVGYGYTF. The CDR3 DNA is TGTGCCACCAGCAGAGGAGTCGGTTATGGCTACACCTTC. Using reference TRBV15 and TRBJ1-2 for the parts outside the CDR3, the full variable domain is DAMVIQNPRYQVTQFGKPVTLSCSQTLNHNVMYWYQQKSSQAPKLLFHYYDKDFNNEADTPDNFQSRRPNTSFCFLDIRSPGLGDTAMYLCATSRGVGYGYTFGSGTRLTVV.

This clone was observed a few times. V is TRBV7-2 and J is TRBJ1-2, with 9 positions matching TRBD1. From germline, CDR1 is SGHTA and CDR2 FQGNSA. This CDR3 spans 17 amino acids. V gave up 5 bases and J gave up 8 bases; unmatched junction bases: 18. The CDR3 DNA reads TGTGCCAGCAGCCGAATCCAAGGGACAGGGCTTCGCGTCGGCTACACCTTC. It is translated as CASSRIQGTGLRVGYTF.

Here the CDR3 DNA reads TGTGCCAGCAGCTTGGACTCCCATAGCAATCAGCCCCAGCATTTT. Its protein is CASSLDSHSNQPQHF. V usage is TRBV7-9 and J usage is TRBJ1-5; D is uncertain. CDR3 length: 15 residues. V was shortened by 3 bases and J by 0 bases, with 9 bases between the two germline ends. Germline-derived CDR1 and CDR2 are SEHNR and FQNEAQ (reference sequence).

The genes are TRBV2 and TRBJ1-6; tentatively, D is TRBD1 (5 bases). V dropped 0 bases and J dropped 10 bases, with 10 bases sitting between them. The CDR3 length is 14 residues. The V gene's germline CDR1 is SNHLY and CDR2 FYNNEI. In nucleotides, the CDR3 is TGTGCCAGCAGTGAAGCGCCTAGGGGATCACCCCTCCACTTT. Amino acids: CASSEAPRGSPLHF.

V usage is TRBV5-4 and J usage is TRBJ1-6; a weak D match, TRBD1 (6 bases). This CDR3 region has 14 residues. CDR1 SGHNT and CDR2 YYREEE come from the germline V gene (reference sequence). Trimming took 2 bases from V and 10 from J, leaving 13 bases between them. CDR3 DNA sequence: TGTGCCAGCAGCTTATACAGGGAAAACTCACCCCTCCACTTT. It is translated as CASSLYRENSPLHF. The full variable domain, its missing parts supplied by reference TRBV5-4 and TRBJ1-6, is ETGVTQSPTHLIKTRGQQVTLRCSSQSGHNTVSWYQQALGQGPQFIFQYYREEENGRGNFPPRFSGLQFPNYSSELNVNALELDDSALYLCASSLYRENSPLHFGNGTRLTVT.

V and J are TRBV5-1 and TRBJ1-1; D is uncertain. The V gene lost 0 bases and the J gene lost 2 bases, with 8 bases spanning the gap. The CDR3 spans 14 residues. Germline V lookup: CDR1 SGHRS, CDR2 YFSETQ. This CDR3 is CASSLDGENTEAFF. The CDR3 bases are TGCGCCAGCAGCTTGGACGGGGAAAACACTGAAGCTTTCTTT.

This clone was seen more than once but under ten times. The CDR3 loop is CASSFGTGGLANYGYTF. CDR3 sequence (DNA): TGTGCCAGCAGCTTCGGGACAGGGGGTTTAGCTAACTATGGCTACACCTTC. The chain links TRBV11-2 to TRBJ1-2; 11 bases map to TRBD1. The V gene's germline CDR1 is SGHAT and CDR2 FQNNGV. Trimming took 3 bases from V and 0 from J; bases not matched to a gene: 6. This CDR3 region has 17 residues.

The V gene is TRBV30, the J gene TRBJ2-2; D is unclear. The ends were cut back, 0 bases at V and 5 bases at J, with 7 bases in the middle. The CDR3 covers 13 residues. Germline V gene lookup returns CDR1 GTSNPN and CDR2 SVGIG (reference sequence). This CDR3 reads CAWSVQLTGELFF. The CDR3 DNA reads as TGTGCCTGGAGTGTACAGTTGACCGGGGAGCTGTTTTTT.

The chain uses TRBV5-1 and TRBJ1-2, with 9 positions matching TRBD1. Per germline, CDR1 SGHRS and CDR2 YFSETQ. The CDR3 loop spans 16 amino acids. The ends lost 4 bases at V and 8 bases at J; junction bases unmatched: 15. CDR3: CASSEVTGGGRKGYTF. CDR3 sequence (DNA): TGCGCCAGCAGCGAGGTGACAGGGGGTGGACGAAAGGGCTACACCTTC.

This CDR3 is CASRHTSAKTDTQYF. The DNA of the CDR3 is TGTGCCAGCAGACATACTAGCGCAAAGACAGATACGCAGTATTTT. V and J are TRBV6-5 and TRBJ2-3, with TRBD2 matching 7 bases. The germline CDR1 and CDR2 sequences are MNHEY and SVGAGI. This CDR3 is built from 15 residues. V lost 6 bases to trimming and J lost 3 bases; unmatched junction nucleotides: 9.

The J gene is TRBJ1-1, the V gene TRBV2, with a weak D call TRBD1 (5 bases). There are 13 residues in the CDR3. Per germline, CDR1 SNHLY and CDR2 FYNNEI. Deletions cut 4 bases from V and 1 base from J, with 7 bases between. The CDR3, as DNA: TGTGCCAGCAGTGGGACACCGAACACTGAAGCTTTCTTT. This codes for CASSGTPNTEAFF.